A selection of T cell receptor beta chains follows, all from one sample in a study of blood T cells in healthy people across ages. One entry per CDR3 protein, called by TCRdb with MiXCR from the 5' RACE reads. The sample shows roughly 570,000 distinct CDR3 sequences, approximately 25% of them seen only once. The specimen was blood. These receptors were taken from an older woman in good health. The CDR3 runs from the conserved cysteine through the conserved F or W. Fields, in order: V gene, CDR3 length, clone size, D gene, J gene, CDR3 protein, CDR3 DNA. The D gene is left open where the match is weak. Rows may omit the clone size; those that give it use once, few, many or a size class.

TRBV12-3/TRBV12-4	15	few	NA	TRBJ1-4	CASRLRGASGEKLFF	TGTGCCAGCAGGCTCAGAGGGGCTTCGGGAGAAAAACTGTTTTTT
TRBV5-1	16	NA	NA	TRBJ1-3	CASSLSSAGGGNTIYF	TGCGCCAGCAGCTTGTCCTCGGCCGGAGGCGGAAACACCATATATTTT
TRBV3-1	16	NA	NA	TRBJ1-2	CASSQVPGTAYDGYTF	TGTGCCAGCAGCCAGGTTCCCGGGACGGCCTATGATGGCTACACCTTC
TRBV7-3	15	NA	NA	TRBJ1-6	CGSSQDGTPRGALHF	TGTGGCAGCAGCCAAGACGGGACACCGAGGGGGGCCCTCCACTTT
TRBV7-9	13	NA	NA	TRBJ2-2	CASRGWDTGELFF	TGTGCCAGCAGAGGTTGGGACACCGGGGAGCTGTTTTTT
TRBV5-1	16	NA	TRBD1	TRBJ2-1	CASSLNYGTGGDEQFF	TGCGCCAGCAGCTTAAATTACGGGACAGGGGGCGATGAGCAGTTCTTC
TRBV20-1	12	NA	NA	TRBJ1-2	CSASYLNYGYTF	TGCAGTGCTAGTTACCTTAACTATGGCTACACCTTC
TRBV20-1	16	NA	TRBD1	TRBJ1-2	CSAKSGTGWFGYGYTF	TGCAGTGCTAAATCCGGGACAGGGTGGTTTGGCTATGGCTACACCTTC
TRBV20-1	14	few	TRBD2	TRBJ2-3	CSALTSGFTDTQYF	TGCAGTGCTCTGACTAGCGGATTCACAGATACGCAGTATTTT
TRBV29-1	11	few	NA	TRBJ1-2	CSVVKGDGYTF	TGCAGCGTTGTAAAGGGGGATGGCTACACCTTC
TRBV14	15	few	NA	TRBJ2-7	CASSQTRGAAYEQYF	TGTGCCAGCAGCCAAACAAGGGGGGCTGCCTACGAGCAGTACTTC
TRBV20-1	14	few	NA	TRBJ1-3	CRGYPRRSGNTIYF	TGCAGGGGCTATCCAAGACGGTCTGGAAACACCATATATTTT
TRBV30	14	many	NA	TRBJ2-5	CAWETQTLRETQYF	TGTGCCTGGGAAACACAAACTTTAAGGGAGACCCAGTACTTC
TRBV12-3/TRBV12-4	14	few	NA	TRBJ1-1	CAVRTEWMNTEAFF	TGTGCAGTAAGGACGGAGTGGATGAACACTGAAGCTTTCTTT
TRBV20-1	11	NA	NA	TRBJ1-3	CSAGNTYTTYF	TGCAGTGCGGGAAATACATACACCACATATTTT
TRBV20-1	15	NA	NA	TRBJ2-4	CSARDPIRGKNIQYF	TGCAGTGCTAGAGATCCTATCAGGGGCAAAAACATTCAGTACTTC
TRBV5-1	14	NA	TRBD2	TRBJ2-1	CASSFLAGVNEQFF	TGCGCCAGCAGCTTCCTAGCGGGGGTGAATGAGCAGTTCTTC
TRBV6-5	15	NA	TRBD1	TRBJ2-7	CASSYTGQGAVEQYF	TGTGCCAGCAGTTATACGGGACAGGGGGCTGTCGAGCAGTACTTC